This T cell receptor (beta chain) was sequenced for a study of T cell responses to AZD1222 COVID-19 vaccine. Germline V gene sequence: CDR1 MDHEN, CDR2 SYDVKM. This CDR3 spans 15 amino acids. V lost 1 base and J lost 5, with 14 bases in between. Assay: immunoSEQ multiplex PCR; the TCRdb copy retains only in-frame clones and omits some. The sample yields about 120,000 clones, roughly 93% seen once. Here the sequenced sample was peripheral blood, taken on day 0 of AZD1222 vaccination. This receptor was identified in an adult in good health. The chain links TRBV28 to TRBJ1-2, with D perhaps matching TRBD1 (5 bases). CDR3 residues: CASSLYRPYTYGYTF. The CDR3 DNA reads as TGTGCCAGCAGTTTATACAGGCCGTATACGTATGGCTACACCTTC.